The 9 T cell receptor beta chains listed next were all sequenced from one sample in a study of radiotherapy plus CTLA-4 blockade in lung cancer. Generated by immunoSEQ multiplex PCR, the TCRdb table keeps only in-frame clones and is missing some. The sample yields about 49,000 clones, 80% to 90% seen once. Sequencing used peripheral blood, obtained from a patient treated with radiotherapy plus ipilimumab. The origin of the receptors is a human donor with non-small cell lung cancer whose response to radiotherapy plus ipilimumab could not be evaluated.

The gene calls are TRBV11-2 and TRBJ2-7; TRBD1 might be the D (6 bases). CDR1 is SGHAT and CDR2 is FQNNGV in the germline V gene. This CDR3 spans 15 amino acids. V dropped 1 base and J dropped 0 bases, with 10 bases sitting between them. The CDR3 coding sequence is TGTGCCAGCAGCTTAGGAGACAGGAGCTCCTACGAGCAGTACTTC. Protein product: CASSLGDRSSYEQYF.

The V gene is TRBV4-2, the J gene TRBJ1-2; D might be TRBD1 (6 bases). Trimming took 5 bases from V and 1 from J, leaving 20 bases between them. CDR1 and CDR2 from the germline V gene are LGHNA and YNFKEQ. CDR3 size: 17 residues. The CDR3 DNA reads as TGTGCCAGCAGCTTAGAAAATGCGGCAGGGGTTAACTATGGCTACACCTTC. Translated: CASSLENAAGVNYGYTF.

This clone has only a few counts. CDR3 sequence (DNA): TGCGCCAGCAGCTTCCTAGCGGGAGGGCCGCCAGATACGCAGTATTTT. As protein: CASSFLAGGPPDTQYF. This chain connects TRBV5-1 to TRBJ2-3, with 12 bases identical to TRBD2. This CDR3 has 16 amino acids. The germline V gene has CDR1 SGHRS and CDR2 YFSETQ. Trimming cost V 2 bases and J 4 bases; bases outside gene matches: 5.

This clone has only a few counts. The rearrangement joins TRBV4-3 to TRBJ1-2; maybe TRBD1 (6 bases). CDR1 LGHNA and CDR2 YSLEER come from the germline V gene. The CDR3 has 15 residues. Trimming stripped 4 bases from V and 3 bases from J, with 15 bases between. CDR3 in amino acids: CASSLSRQADYGYTF. CDR3 DNA: TGCGCCAGCAGCCTAAGCAGACAGGCGGACTATGGCTACACCTTC.

This chain links TRBV30 with TRBJ1-5, with a weak D call TRBD1 (5 bases). The germline V gene encodes CDR1 GTSNPN and CDR2 SVGIG (reference sequence). The CDR3 is 16 amino acids. V dropped 7 bases and J dropped 2 bases, with 21 bases sitting between them. The CDR3 nucleotides read TGTGCCTCTAGCGCAGGGACGCGGTGGGGCAATCAGCCCCAGCATTTT. It translates to CASSAGTRWGNQPQHF.

The chain is built from TRBV4-1 and TRBJ1-2; D gene unclear. Per the germline V gene, CDR1 is MGHRA and CDR2 is YSYEKL. This CDR3 is 13 amino acids long. Trimming stripped 1 base from V and 8 bases from J, with 11 bases between. CDR3 protein: CASSQVVTGGYTF. In nucleotides, the CDR3 is TGCGCCAGCAGCCAAGTCGTTACCGGGGGCTACACCTTC.

This chain connects TRBV4-2 to TRBJ1-2, with a tentative D call TRBD1 (6 bases). This CDR3 is 13 amino acids long. The V gene lost 2 bases and the J gene lost 8 bases, with 12 bases spanning the gap. Germline CDR1 is LGHNA and CDR2 is YNFKEQ. The DNA for the CDR3 is TGTGCCAGCAGCCAAATTGAGGGGGACGGCTACACCTTC. It is translated as CASSQIEGDGYTF.

The chain combines TRBV30 with TRBJ2-7; 9 bases fit TRBD1. CDR1 and CDR2 (germline): GTSNPN, SVGIG (reference sequence). The CDR3 loop spans 15 amino acids. Trimming at V came to 3 bases and at J to 6 bases, leaving 12 bases not matched to a gene. CDR3 in DNA: TGTGCCTGGAGAACCGGGGACAGGGAAAGCTCCGAGCAGTACTTC. As protein: CAWRTGDRESSEQYF.

The V call is TRBV30, the J call TRBJ1-5; TRBD1 agrees at 8 bases. With 0 bases clipped from V and 2 bases from J, the junction kept 3 bases outside the gene matches. Germline V CDR1 and CDR2: GTSNPN, SVGIG (reference sequence). The CDR3 sequence is 15 residues long. The CDR3 DNA follows: TGTGCCTGGAGTGTACAGACAGGGGGCAATCAGCCCCAGCATTTT. Protein product: CAWSVQTGGNQPQHF.